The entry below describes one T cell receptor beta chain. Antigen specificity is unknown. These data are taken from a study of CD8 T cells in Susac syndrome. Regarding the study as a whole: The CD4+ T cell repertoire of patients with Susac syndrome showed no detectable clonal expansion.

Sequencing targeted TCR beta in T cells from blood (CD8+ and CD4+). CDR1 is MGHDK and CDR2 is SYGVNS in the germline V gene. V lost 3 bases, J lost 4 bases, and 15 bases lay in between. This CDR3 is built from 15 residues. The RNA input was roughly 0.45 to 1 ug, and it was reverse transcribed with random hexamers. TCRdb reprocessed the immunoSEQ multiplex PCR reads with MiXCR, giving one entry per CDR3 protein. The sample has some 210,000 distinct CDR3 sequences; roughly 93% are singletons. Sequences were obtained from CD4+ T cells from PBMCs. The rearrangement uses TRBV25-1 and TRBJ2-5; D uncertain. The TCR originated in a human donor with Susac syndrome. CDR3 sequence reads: CASSDKWVARETQYF. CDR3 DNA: TGTGCCAGCAGTGATAAGTGGGTGGCTCGAGAGACCCAGTACTTC.